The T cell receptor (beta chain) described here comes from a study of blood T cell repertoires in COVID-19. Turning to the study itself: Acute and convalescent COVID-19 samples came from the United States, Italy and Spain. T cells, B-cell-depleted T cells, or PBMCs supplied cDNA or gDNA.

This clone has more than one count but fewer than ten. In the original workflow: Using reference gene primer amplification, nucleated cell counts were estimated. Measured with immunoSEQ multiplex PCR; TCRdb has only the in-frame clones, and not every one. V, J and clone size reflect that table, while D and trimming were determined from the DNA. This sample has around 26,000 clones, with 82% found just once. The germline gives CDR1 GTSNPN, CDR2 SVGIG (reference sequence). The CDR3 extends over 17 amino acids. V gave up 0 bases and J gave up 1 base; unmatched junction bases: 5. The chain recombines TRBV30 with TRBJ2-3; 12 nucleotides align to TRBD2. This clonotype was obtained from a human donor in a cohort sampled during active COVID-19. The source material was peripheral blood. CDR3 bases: TGTGCCTGGAGTGTACCTTGGACTAGCGGGGGCACAGATACGCAGTATTTT. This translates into CAWSVPWTSGGTDTQYF.